The TCR beta chain under discussion was sequenced for a study of T cells expressing NK-cell markers. 5'RACE template switching with UMIs generated TCR beta cDNA. Reprocessing the 5' RACE reads, TCRdb reports a single entry for every CDR3 protein and omits DNA. This table lists 440,000 or so distinct CDR3 sequences. The germline CDR1 and CDR2 sequences are DFQATT and SNEGSKA (reference sequence). This CDR3 region has 15 residues. General study results and limits: The CD3+CD56-NKG2C+ fraction of a handful of donors was likewise dominated by these clonotypes. The study found dominant NKG2C+ clonotypes at 1.0-7.0% of CD8+ T cells in several donors. It is unclear if expanded NKG2C-expressing clones target HCMV antigens.

In the case of this clonotype: Its antigen is as yet unknown.

This TCR was recovered from a woman between 18 and 70 years old in good health. The V call is TRBV20-1, the J call TRBJ1-1. The sequencing sample was made of blood T cells: a sorted CD56 or NKG2C T cell subset, CD4+ or CD8+ T cells, or bulk PBMC T cells (not recorded which). The CDR3: CSAPRGYGSNTEAFF.